Following are 31 T cell receptor beta chains from one sample sequenced in a study of tumor-infiltrating lymphocytes in localized non-small cell lung cancer. The data were produced by immunoSEQ multiplex PCR, yet TCRdb's version contains in-frame clones alone and is incomplete. There are about 6,700 clones in the sample; 70% to 80% occur only once, and approximately 16% lies in the top ten. Specimen: uninvolved lung tissue not adjacent to the tumor. The receptors were gathered from a human donor with non-small cell lung cancer.

This clone has only one observation. The CDR3 region has the DNA TGCAGTGGGGGCGAGGTGGGTGAGCAGTTCTTC. Translating gives CSGGEVGEQFF. The chain joins TRBV20-1 to TRBJ2-1; perhaps TRBD1 as D (5 bases). The V gene's germline CDR1 is DFQATT and CDR2 SNEGSKA (reference sequence). V was clipped by 7 bases and J by 9 bases, with 13 bases between them. The CDR3 consists of 11 residues.

This clone was detected a few times. This chain uses TRBV5-6 with TRBJ2-3, with D possibly TRBD1 on 5 matching bases. The V gene's germline CDR1 is SGHDT and CDR2 YYEEEE. The CDR3 runs 16 residues. V lost 0 bases and J lost 6, with 17 bases in between. The CDR3 DNA reads as TGTGCCAGCAGCTTGGCCCCCCAGGGTAGGATGGATACGCAGTATTTT. Protein: CASSLAPQGRMDTQYF. The complete variable domain, with remaining parts taken from reference TRBV5-6 and TRBJ2-3, reads DAGVTQSPTHLIKTRGQQVTLRCSPKSGHDTVSWYQQALGQGPQFIFQYYEEEERQRGNFPDRFSGHQFPNYSSELNVNALLLGDSALYLCASSLAPQGRMDTQYFGPGTRLTVL.

This clone was recorded a few times. The CDR3 loop reads CASSPPGNTIYF. The CDR3 nucleotides read TGTGCCAGCAGCCCACCCGGAAACACCATATATTTT. The chain employs TRBV7-9 and TRBJ1-3; D is undetermined. This CDR3 is built from 12 residues. Germline loops: CDR1 SEHNR, CDR2 FQNEAQ (reference sequence). V lost 5 bases, J lost 4 bases, and 6 bases lay in between.

V gene TRBV14 combines with J gene TRBJ1-2, with 9 bases matching TRBD1. Germline V lookup: CDR1 SGHDN, CDR2 FVKESK. The V gene end was trimmed by 1 base and the J gene end by 10 bases; junction bases not matched to a gene: 7. The CDR3 contains 14 residues. The CDR3 DNA follows: TGTGCCAGCAGCCAAGCCAGGACAGGGGTGGCCTACACCTTC. This encodes CASSQARTGVAYTF.

This clone was detected once. The chain links TRBV6-1 to TRBJ1-1; the match to TRBD1 covers 7 bases. Germline CDR1 and CDR2: MNHNS and SASEGT. With V trimmed by 7 bases and J by 2 bases, 4 bases remained unmatched. The length of the CDR3 is 13 residues. This chain's CDR3 is CASTGQINTEAFF. DNA for the CDR3: TGTGCCAGCACGGGACAGATTAACACTGAAGCTTTCTTT.

This clone was recorded once. This chain links TRBV5-4 with TRBJ1-4, with D perhaps TRBD1 (5 bases). With 5 bases removed from V and 5 bases from J, the gap between germline ends came to 19 bases. Per the germline V gene, CDR1 is SGHNT and CDR2 is YYREEE (reference sequence). This CDR3 is 16 amino acids long. CDR3 sequence: CASSPGRQSFNEKLFF. In DNA form, the CDR3 reads TGTGCCAGCAGTCCCGGGAGACAGAGCTTCAATGAAAAACTGTTTTTT.

The chain employs TRBV6-5 and TRBJ1-1; 10 positions match TRBD1. The germline CDR1 and CDR2 sequences are MNHEY and SVGAGI. The CDR3 extends over 13 amino acids. The V segment lost 7 bases and the J segment 5 bases; nucleotides outside the gene matches: 4. CDR3 bases: TGTGCCAGCAAGTGGACAGGGGGTACTGAAGCTTTCTTT. It translates to CASKWTGGTEAFF.

The rearrangement joins TRBV7-3 to TRBJ1-1, with D possibly TRBD1 on 5 matching bases. CDR1 is SGHTA and CDR2 is FQGTGA in the germline V gene. The V end lost 3 bases, the J end lost 1 base, and 9 bases lay between the germline ends. The length of the CDR3 is 14 residues. CDR3 region: CASSLGTTNTEAFF. CDR3 DNA: TGTGCCAGCAGCTTGGGGACGACGAACACTGAAGCTTTCTTT.

The chain has TRBV7-9 and TRBJ1-2; weak D call: TRBD1 (6 bases). Germline-derived CDR1 and CDR2 are SEHNR and FQNEAQ (reference sequence). The CDR3 length is 11 residues. CDR3 sequence (DNA): TGTGTTCTACAGGGAAACTATGGCTACACCTTC. Protein sequence: CVLQGNYGYTF.

There are a few counts of this clone. The chain carries TRBV11-1 and TRBJ2-7; D is undetermined. Germline CDR1 SGHAT, CDR2 FQDESV (reference sequence). V shed 1 base and J shed 3 bases, with 10 bases lying between them. This CDR3 contains 14 residues. The CDR3 sequence: CASSLVSGNYEQYF. The DNA for the CDR3 is TGTGCCAGCAGCTTAGTATCTGGGAACTACGAGCAGTACTTC. The variable domain in full, completed from reference TRBV11-1 and TRBJ2-7, reads EAEVAQSPRYKITEKSQAVAFWCDPISGHATLYWYRQILGQGPELLVQFQDESVVDDSQLPKDRFSAERLKGVDSTLKIQPAELGDSAMYLCASSLVSGNYEQYFGPGTRLTVT.

The V and J genes are TRBV30 and TRBJ1-1; D is uncertain. CDR3 size: 14 residues. Germline CDR1 reads GTSNPN; CDR2 reads SVGIG (reference sequence). With 4 bases removed from V and 4 bases from J, the gap between germline ends came to 16 bases. The CDR3 DNA follows: TGTGCCTGGAATCGTGATAGGGCGGGCACTGAAGCTTTCTTT. It specifies CAWNRDRAGTEAFF.

This chain links TRBV28 with TRBJ1-5; unclear D gene. There are 15 residues in the CDR3. Germline V gene lookup returns CDR1 MDHEN and CDR2 SYDVKM. Deletions cut 1 base from V and 5 bases from J, with 12 bases between. The CDR3 DNA reads as TGTGCCAGCAGTTTATCGGGGAAGGGTGATCAGCCCCAGCATTTT. This translates into CASSLSGKGDQPQHF.

Judged by abundance, this clone is large (0.1 to 1%). This rearrangement joins TRBV27 to TRBJ2-3, with TRBD2 identical over 14 bases. Germline V lookup: CDR1 MNHEY, CDR2 SMNVEV (reference sequence). The trim removed 0 bases at V and 10 bases at J, leaving 3 bases unmatched. The CDR3 spans 15 residues. The CDR3 protein is CASSLSGLAGGAQYF. DNA of the CDR3: TGTGCCAGCAGTTTATCCGGACTAGCGGGGGGTGCGCAGTATTTT.

The V and J genes are TRBV4-3 and TRBJ2-2, with unresolved D. Germline values: CDR1 LGHNA, CDR2 YSLEER. V was pared by 1 base and J by 0 bases, with 12 bases between. The CDR3 is 17 amino acids. The CDR3 spells CASSQGRPAANTGELFF. In DNA form, the CDR3 reads TGCGCCAGCAGCCAAGGAAGGCCAGCCGCGAACACCGGGGAGCTGTTTTTT.

The gene calls are TRBV5-6 and TRBJ1-2, with D perhaps TRBD1 (6 bases). Germline V CDR1 and CDR2: SGHDT, YYEEEE. The germline V and J ends were trimmed by 0 bases and 4 bases, with 13 bases remaining between them. CDR3 length: 15 amino acids. CDR3 residues: CASSLALTGGYGYTF. CDR3 in DNA: TGTGCCAGCAGCTTGGCCTTGACAGGAGGCTATGGCTACACCTTC. Supplemented by reference TRBV5-6 and TRBJ1-2, the full variable domain reads DAGVTQSPTHLIKTRGQQVTLRCSPKSGHDTVSWYQQALGQGPQFIFQYYEEEERQRGNFPDRFSGHQFPNYSSELNVNALLLGDSALYLCASSLALTGGYGYTFGSGTRLTVV.

The V and J genes are TRBV7-2 and TRBJ2-2; 7 bases are a match to TRBD1. The CDR3 runs to 14 residues. Germline CDR1 reads SGHTA; CDR2 reads FQGNSA. After removal of 5 bases from V and 6 bases from J, the junction contained 6 bases not matched to a gene. CDR3 in amino acids: CASSPHRGAGELFF. CDR3 DNA sequence: TGTGCCAGCAGCCCTCACAGGGGTGCCGGGGAGCTGTTTTTT.

This rearrangement joins TRBV28 to TRBJ1-5; D is ambiguous. CDR3 size: 16 residues. V lost 2 bases to trimming and J lost 0 bases, with 11 bases between them. The germline V gene encodes CDR1 MDHEN and CDR2 SYDVKM. CDR3 in DNA: TGTGCCAGCAGTTTAGGGCAGGCGTATAGCAATCAGCCCCAGCATTTT. It yields the protein CASSLGQAYSNQPQHF.

The chain recombines TRBV10-1 with TRBJ2-2; 7 nucleotides match TRBD1. There are 14 residues in the CDR3. Germline V gene data show CDR1 as WNHNN and CDR2 as SYGVQD (reference sequence). Germline trimming cut 3 bases from V and 4 bases from J; bases unmatched to any gene: 2. In DNA, the CDR3 is TGCGCCAGCAGTGATGCAGGGGGCACCGGGGAGCTGTTTTTT. Its translation is CASSDAGGTGELFF.

In nucleotides, the CDR3 is TGTGCCATCAGTGACGTGGGGACAGGTTCGGACTACGAGCAGTACTTC. This sequence encodes CAISDVGTGSDYEQYF. The chain employs TRBV10-3 and TRBJ2-7; 8 nucleotides agree with TRBD1. The CDR3 length is 16 residues. Germline loops: CDR1 ENHRY, CDR2 SYGVKD. Germline trimming cut 3 bases from V and 3 bases from J; bases unmatched to any gene: 10.

V and J are TRBV9 and TRBJ1-5; 7 bases line up with TRBD1. The V and J ends lost 0 bases and 7 bases, in that order; junction bases with no gene match: 7. CDR3 length: 15 amino acids. Germline V gives CDR1 SGDLS, CDR2 YYNGEE. CDR3 residues: CASSVGLGGAQPQHF. CDR3 sequence (DNA): TGTGCCAGCAGCGTAGGATTAGGGGGCGCCCAGCCCCAGCATTTT.

The chain employs TRBV7-2 and TRBJ2-5; possibly TRBD2 for D (6 bases). Germline V gene lookup returns CDR1 SGHTA and CDR2 FQGNSA. V gave up 5 bases and J gave up 0 bases, with 13 bases separating them. The CDR3 runs to 15 residues. In nucleotides, the CDR3 is TGTGCCAGCAGCGTCCTCACTAGCTACCAAGAGACCCAGTACTTC. Its protein product is CASSVLTSYQETQYF. The whole variable domain, filled in from reference TRBV7-2 and TRBJ2-5, reads GAGVSQSPSNKVTEKGKDVELRCDPISGHTALYWYRQSLGQGLEFLIYFQGNSAPDKSGLPSDRFSAERTGGSVSTLTIQRTQQEDSAVYLCASSVLTSYQETQYFGPGTRLLVL.

V gene TRBV7-9 combines with J gene TRBJ2-7; 10 nucleotides line up with TRBD1. This CDR3 comprises 17 residues. V dropped 5 bases and J dropped 3; count of bases not matched to a gene: 13. The germline V gene has CDR1 SEHNR and CDR2 FQNEAQ (reference sequence). CDR3 coding DNA: TGTGCCAGCAGCCAAAGCGGGACAGGGGATAAGGTCTACGAGCAGTACTTC. This encodes CASSQSGTGDKVYEQYF.

V and J are TRBV11-2 and TRBJ2-2; TRBD2 is a possible D gene (7 bases). CDR1 SGHAT and CDR2 FQNNGV come from the germline V gene. Trimming removed 5 bases at V and 6 bases at J, with 19 bases between. This CDR3 is built from 16 residues. The CDR3 is CASSKRGGINPGELFF. The CDR3 DNA sequence: TGTGCCAGCAGCAAAAGGGGGGGGATTAATCCCGGGGAGCTGTTTTTT.

This chain uses TRBV5-1 with TRBJ2-5, with D possibly matching TRBD1 (6 bases). The J call is in doubt because the DNA end fits TRBJ2-7 better. The CDR3 length is 15 residues. Germline lookup yields CDR1 SGHRS and CDR2 YFSETQ. The CDR3 DNA reads as TGCGCCAGCAGCTTGGGCCAGGGGTTTGCCTACGAGCAGTACTTC. It encodes CASSLGQGFAYEQYF.

The chain links TRBV28 to TRBJ1-1, with no clear D. CDR1 is MDHEN and CDR2 is SYDVKM in the germline V gene. The length of the CDR3 is 15 residues. With 7 bases removed from V and 1 base from J, the gap between germline ends came to 16 bases. The CDR3 region is CASIRGGGWNTEAFF. Here the CDR3 DNA reads TGTGCCAGCATTCGTGGCGGAGGGTGGAACACTGAAGCTTTCTTT.

The chain couples TRBV6-4 to TRBJ1-5, with D possibly being TRBD1 (5 bases). V was pared by 6 bases and J by 11 bases, with 11 bases between. The CDR3 has 11 amino acids. Germline lookup yields CDR1 MRHNA and CDR2 SNTAGT. CDR3 in DNA: TGTGCCAGCAGACGGGACCTTACCCAGCATTTT. Translation gives CASRRDLTQHF.

The chain is built from TRBV27 and TRBJ1-5; D unresolved. Germline-derived CDR1 and CDR2 are MNHEY and SMNVEV (reference sequence). V lost 3 bases and J lost 7, with 10 bases in between. CDR3 length: 13 residues. CDR3 sequence: CASSLRDRQPQHF. In nucleotides, the CDR3 is TGTGCCAGCAGTTTGAGGGATCGGCAGCCCCAGCATTTT.

The chain links TRBV6-6 to TRBJ1-2, with a possible D match to TRBD1 (5 bases). Germline-derived CDR1 and CDR2 are MNHNY and SVGAGI (reference sequence). The CDR3 totals 12 residues. V lost 10 bases and J 2 bases, leaving 11 bases between the germline ends. The DNA of the CDR3 is TGTGCCAATGACGGACAAAACTATGGCTACACCTTC. Protein product: CANDGQNYGYTF.

The CDR3 sequence is CASSWTGGKETQYF. DNA for the CDR3: TGTGCCAGCAGCTGGACAGGGGGTAAAGAGACCCAGTACTTC. The chain links TRBV7-9 to TRBJ2-5; 10 bases are shared with TRBD1. Germline V gene lookup returns CDR1 SEHNR and CDR2 FQNEAQ (reference sequence). Trimming took 4 bases from V and 3 from J; bases not matched to a gene: 2. The length of the CDR3 is 14 residues. The whole variable domain, remainder taken from reference TRBV7-9 and TRBJ2-5, is DTGVSQNPRHKITKRGQNVTFRCDPISEHNRLYWYRQTLGQGPEFLTYFQNEAQLEKSRLLSDRFSAERPKGSFSTLEIQRTEQGDSAMYLCASSWTGGKETQYFGPGTRLLVL.

This clone occurred a few times. The V and J genes are TRBV30 and TRBJ2-5, with 9 positions matching TRBD2. Trimming removed 2 bases from V and 4 bases from J; junction bases left unmatched: 8. The CDR3 length is 15 residues. The germline CDR1 and CDR2 sequences are GTSNPN and SVGIG (reference sequence). In DNA, the CDR3 is TGTGCCTGGAGTCCCCCCGGACTAGCGAGAGAGACCCAGTACTTC. Encoded protein: CAWSPPGLARETQYF.

V and J are TRBV21-1 and TRBJ2-5; the table's D call, TRBD2, has no DNA check behind it. TRBV21-1 is tagged as a pseudogene. The CDR3 contains 19 residues. In DNA form, the CDR3 reads TGTGCCAGCAGCAAAGTCTCGGCCAGCGGGGGGACCCCCCAAGAGACCCAGTACTTC. It specifies CASSKVSASGGTPQETQYF.